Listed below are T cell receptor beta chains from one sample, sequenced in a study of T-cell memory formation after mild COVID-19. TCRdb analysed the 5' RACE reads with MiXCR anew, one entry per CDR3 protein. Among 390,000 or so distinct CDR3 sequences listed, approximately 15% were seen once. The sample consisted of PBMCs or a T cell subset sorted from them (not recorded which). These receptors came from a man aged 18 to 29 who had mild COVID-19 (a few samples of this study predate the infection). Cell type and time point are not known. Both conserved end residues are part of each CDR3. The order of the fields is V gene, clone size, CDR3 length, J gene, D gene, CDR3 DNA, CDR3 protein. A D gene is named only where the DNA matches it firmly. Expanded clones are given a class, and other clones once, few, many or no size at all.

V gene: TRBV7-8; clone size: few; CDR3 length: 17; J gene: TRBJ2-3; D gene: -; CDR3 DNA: TGTGCCAGCAGCTTAGCCCATAGCGGACTGAGCACAGATACGCAGTATTTT; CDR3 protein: CASSLAHSGLSTDTQYF
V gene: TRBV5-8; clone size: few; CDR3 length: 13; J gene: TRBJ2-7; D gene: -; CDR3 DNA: TGTGCCAGCAGCTTAAGACAGGAAATCGAGCAGTACTTC; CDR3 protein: CASSLRQEIEQYF
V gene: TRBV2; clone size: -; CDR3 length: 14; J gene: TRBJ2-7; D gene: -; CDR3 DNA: TGTGCCAGCAGTGTTACGGGGAGCTCCTACGAGCAGTACTTC; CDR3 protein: CASSVTGSSYEQYF
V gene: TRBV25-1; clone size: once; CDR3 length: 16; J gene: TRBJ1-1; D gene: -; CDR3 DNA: TGTGCCAGCATACGGGAGGGGCAGTTTAGGGACACTGAAGCTTTCTTT; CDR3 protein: CASIREGQFRDTEAFF
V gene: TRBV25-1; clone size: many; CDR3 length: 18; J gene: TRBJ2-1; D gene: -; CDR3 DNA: TGTGCCAGCAGTGATCTGGACAGCCGCCAGGGCGGCTACAATGAGCAGTTCTTC; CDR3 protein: CASSDLDSRQGGYNEQFF
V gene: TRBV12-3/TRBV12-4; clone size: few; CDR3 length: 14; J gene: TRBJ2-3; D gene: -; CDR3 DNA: TGTGCCAGCAGTCTGATGCGGGGCACAGATACGCAGTATTTT; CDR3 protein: CASSLMRGTDTQYF
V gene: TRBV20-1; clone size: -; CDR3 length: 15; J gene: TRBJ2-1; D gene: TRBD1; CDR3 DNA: TGCAGTGCTAGAGGGCGGGACAGGGGCTACAATGAGCAGTTCTTC; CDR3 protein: CSARGRDRGYNEQFF
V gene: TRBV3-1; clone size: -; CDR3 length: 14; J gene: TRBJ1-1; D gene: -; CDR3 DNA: TGTGCCAGCAGCCAAGGGTTCAGGGGCACTGAAGCTTTCTTT; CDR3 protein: CASSQGFRGTEAFF
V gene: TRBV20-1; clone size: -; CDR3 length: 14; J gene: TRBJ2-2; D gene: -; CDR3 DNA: TGCAGTGCTAGAGGCAGCCCGAACACCGGGGAGCTGTTTTTT; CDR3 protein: CSARGSPNTGELFF
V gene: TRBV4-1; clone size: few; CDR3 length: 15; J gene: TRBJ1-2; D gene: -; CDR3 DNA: TGCGCCAGCAGCCAAGAATCAGGGAAAACCTATGGCTACACCTTC; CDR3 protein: CASSQESGKTYGYTF
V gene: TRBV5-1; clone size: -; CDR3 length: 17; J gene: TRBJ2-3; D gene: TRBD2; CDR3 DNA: TGCGCCAGCAGCTCCGCCGGGACTAGCGGGACGGCAGATACGCAGTATTTT; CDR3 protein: CASSSAGTSGTADTQYF
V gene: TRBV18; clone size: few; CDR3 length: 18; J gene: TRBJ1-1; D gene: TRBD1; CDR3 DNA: TGTGCCAGCTCACGCTCAAGTCCCGGGACAGGGATGAACACTGAAGCTTTCTTT; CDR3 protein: CASSRSSPGTGMNTEAFF
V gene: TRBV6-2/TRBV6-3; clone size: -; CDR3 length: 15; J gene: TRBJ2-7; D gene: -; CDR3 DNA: TGTGCCAGCAGTCATCAACTTACAGGGACCGACGAGCAGTACTTC; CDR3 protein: CASSHQLTGTDEQYF
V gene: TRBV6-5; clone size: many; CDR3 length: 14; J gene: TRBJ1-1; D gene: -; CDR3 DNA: TGTGCCAGCAGTTACTCTCGGGGAAACACTGAAGCTTTCTTT; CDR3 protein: CASSYSRGNTEAFF
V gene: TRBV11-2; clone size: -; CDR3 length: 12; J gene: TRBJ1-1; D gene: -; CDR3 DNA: TGTGCCAGCAGCTTACATCAGGGGGAAGCTTTCTTT; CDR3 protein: CASSLHQGEAFF
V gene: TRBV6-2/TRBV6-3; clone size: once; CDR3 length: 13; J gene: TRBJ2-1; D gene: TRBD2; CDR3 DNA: TGTGTCACGGGGGGGAGCTCCTACAATGAGCAGTTCTTC; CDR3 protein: CVTGGSSYNEQFF
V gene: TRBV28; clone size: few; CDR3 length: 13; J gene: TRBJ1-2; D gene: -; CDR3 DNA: TGTGCCAGCAGACAGGTGGGAAACTATGGCTACACCTTC; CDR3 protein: CASRQVGNYGYTF
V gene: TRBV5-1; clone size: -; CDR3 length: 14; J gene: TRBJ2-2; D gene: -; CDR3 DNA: TGCGCCAGCAGCTTTGACAGAAGTTTCGGGGAGCTGTTTTTT; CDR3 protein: CASSFDRSFGELFF
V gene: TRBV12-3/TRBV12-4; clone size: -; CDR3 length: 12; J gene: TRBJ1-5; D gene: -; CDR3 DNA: TGTGCCAGCAGAACAGGGTGGCAGCCCCAGCATTTT; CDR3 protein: CASRTGWQPQHF
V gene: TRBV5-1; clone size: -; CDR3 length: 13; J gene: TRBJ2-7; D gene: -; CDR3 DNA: TGCGCCAGCAGCTTGTTCGGGACCTACGAGCAGTACTTC; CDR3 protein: CASSLFGTYEQYF
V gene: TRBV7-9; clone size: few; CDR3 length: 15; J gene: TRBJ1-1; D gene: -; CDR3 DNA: TGTGCCAGCAGAAAGAAGGGGGTAGGGAACACTGAAGCTTTCTTT; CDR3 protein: CASRKKGVGNTEAFF
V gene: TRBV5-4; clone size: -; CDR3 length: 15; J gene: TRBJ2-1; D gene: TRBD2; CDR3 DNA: TGTGCCAGCAGCTCCGCTAGCGGGGGGATTGGTGAGCAGTTCTTC; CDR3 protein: CASSSASGGIGEQFF
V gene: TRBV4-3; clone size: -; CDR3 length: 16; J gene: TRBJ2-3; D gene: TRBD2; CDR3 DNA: TGCGCCAGCAGCCAGCTAGCGGGGCCGGGCACAGATACGCAGTATTTT; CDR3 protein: CASSQLAGPGTDTQYF
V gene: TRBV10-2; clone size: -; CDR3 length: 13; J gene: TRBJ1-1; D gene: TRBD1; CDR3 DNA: TGCGCCAGCAGTGAACAGGGGGCCACTGAAGCTTTCTTT; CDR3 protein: CASSEQGATEAFF
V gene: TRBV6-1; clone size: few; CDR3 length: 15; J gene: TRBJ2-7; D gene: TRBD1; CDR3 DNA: TGTGCCAGCATCCCCTGGGACAGCACCTTCTACGAGCAGTACTTC; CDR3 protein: CASIPWDSTFYEQYF
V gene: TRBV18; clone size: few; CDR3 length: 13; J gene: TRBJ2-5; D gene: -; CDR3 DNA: TGTGCCAGCTCACCACGGCAATTAGAGACCCAGTACTTC; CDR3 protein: CASSPRQLETQYF
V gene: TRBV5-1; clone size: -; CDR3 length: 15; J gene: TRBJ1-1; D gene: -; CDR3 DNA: TGCGCCAGCAGCGAGAGATGGGGGCTCGGGACTGAAGCTTTCTTT; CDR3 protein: CASSERWGLGTEAFF
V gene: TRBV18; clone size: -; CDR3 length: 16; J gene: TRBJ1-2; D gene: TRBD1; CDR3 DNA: TGTGCCAGCTCACGGGACAGGGGGCAGAGCGACTATGGCTACACCTTC; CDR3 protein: CASSRDRGQSDYGYTF
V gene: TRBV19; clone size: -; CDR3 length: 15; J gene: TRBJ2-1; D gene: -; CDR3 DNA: TGTGCCAGTAGTATGAGCCTGAGCTCCTACAATGAGCAGTTCTTC; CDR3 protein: CASSMSLSSYNEQFF
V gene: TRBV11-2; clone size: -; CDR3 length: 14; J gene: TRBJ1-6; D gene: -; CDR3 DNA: TGTGCCAGCAGGTGGACATGGTCGGGTTCACCCCTCCACTTT; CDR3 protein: CASRWTWSGSPLHF
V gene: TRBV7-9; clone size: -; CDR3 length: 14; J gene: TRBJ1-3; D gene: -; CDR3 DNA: TGTGCCAGCAGCTTCGAAATCTCTGGAAACACCATATATTTT; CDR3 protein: CASSFEISGNTIYF
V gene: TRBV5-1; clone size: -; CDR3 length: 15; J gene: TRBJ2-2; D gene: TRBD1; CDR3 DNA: TGCGCCAGCAGCTCGCCGGGACAGGGGTTTGAGCTGCTGTTTTTT; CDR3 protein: CASSSPGQGFELLFF
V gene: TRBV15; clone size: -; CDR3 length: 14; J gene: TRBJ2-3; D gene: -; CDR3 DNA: TGTGCCACCAGCAGCAGTCAACGCACAGATACGCAGTATTTT; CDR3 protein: CATSSSQRTDTQYF
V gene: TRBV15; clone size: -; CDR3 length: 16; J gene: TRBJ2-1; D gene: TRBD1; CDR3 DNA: TGTGCCACCAGCAGAGTGGGACAGAGCTCCTACAATGAGCAGTTCTTC; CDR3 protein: CATSRVGQSSYNEQFF
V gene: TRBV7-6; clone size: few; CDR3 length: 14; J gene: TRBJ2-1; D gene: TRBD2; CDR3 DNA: TGTGCCAGCAGCTTAGAAACGGGGGGAAATGAGCAGTTCTTC; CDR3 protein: CASSLETGGNEQFF
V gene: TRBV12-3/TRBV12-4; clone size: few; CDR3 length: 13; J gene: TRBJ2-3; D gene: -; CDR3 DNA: TGTGCCAGCAGTCCTGCGGGCCCAGATACGCAGTATTTT; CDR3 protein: CASSPAGPDTQYF
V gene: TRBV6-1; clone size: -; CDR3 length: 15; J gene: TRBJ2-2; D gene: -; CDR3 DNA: TGTGCCAGCAGCCGGGCTGGGGAGGTCACCGGGGAGCTGTTTTTT; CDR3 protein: CASSRAGEVTGELFF
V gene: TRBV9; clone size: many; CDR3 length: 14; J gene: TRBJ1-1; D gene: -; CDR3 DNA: TGTGCCAGCAGCCCAGACGTGGTGGGGTCTGAAGCTTTCTTT; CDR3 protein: CASSPDVVGSEAFF
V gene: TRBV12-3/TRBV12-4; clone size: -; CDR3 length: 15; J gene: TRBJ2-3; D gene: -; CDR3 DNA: TGTGCCAGCAGCCCCTCAGGGGCCCTCACAGATACGCAGTATTTT; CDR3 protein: CASSPSGALTDTQYF
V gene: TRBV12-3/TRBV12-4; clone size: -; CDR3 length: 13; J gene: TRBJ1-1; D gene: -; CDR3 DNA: TGTGCTTTACGGGACCGGGCAAACACTGAAGCTTTCTTT; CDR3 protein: CALRDRANTEAFF
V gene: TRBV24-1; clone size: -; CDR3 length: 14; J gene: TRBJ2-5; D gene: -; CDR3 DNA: TGTGCCACCAGTGATTCGTGGGGGCAAGAGACCCAGTACTTC; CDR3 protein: CATSDSWGQETQYF
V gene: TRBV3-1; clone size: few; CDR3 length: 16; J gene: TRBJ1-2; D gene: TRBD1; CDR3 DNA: TGTGCCAGCAGCCAAGACCCCTTTACAGGGGTGGATGGCTACACCTTC; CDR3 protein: CASSQDPFTGVDGYTF